This TCR beta chain is from a study of blood T cell repertoires in COVID-19. As processed by the authors: Researchers report that nucleated cell counts were estimated from reference gene primer amplification. Generated by immunoSEQ multiplex PCR, the TCRdb table keeps only in-frame clones and is missing some. Clone size and the V and J calls come from that table; the DNA yielded D and trimming. The sample contains over 200,000 clones, 80% of which appear only once. The CDR3 length is 13 residues. Trimming removed 6 bases from V and 8 bases from J, with 14 bases in between. The chain employs TRBV12-3 or TRBV12-4 and TRBJ2-1, with unresolved D. The sequence derives from a human donor in a cohort sampled during active COVID-19. Sample: peripheral blood. Here the CDR3 DNA reads TGTGCCAGCAGCCTCGCCGGTTCGCATGAGCAGTTCTTC. Translated, it gives CASSLAGSHEQFF.